Here is one TCR beta chain with its context. Antigen: not known. Since all of the isolated RNA was reverse transcribed, expressed TCRB transcripts were what got sequenced. Clones were sequenced by immunoSEQ multiplex PCR, and TCRdb holds only the in-frame ones, with some missing. The sample contains just over 600,000 clones, 15% to 18% of which appear only once. The record originates from a study of beta chain features in type 1 diabetes. Overall study findings and caveats: Patients with Type 1 diabetes showed moderately but significantly shorter TCRB CDR3s in all four CD4+ subsets. It was possible that PCR favored shorter templates, equally so in patients and controls. Naive, central memory and regulatory TCRB repertoires appeared more similar among patients than healthy donors.

Germline values: CDR1 SGDLS, CDR2 YYNGEE. The CDR3 length is 14 residues. V lost 4 bases and J lost 3; bases outside the gene matches: 6. Purity of each sorted population was above 98%. Sequencing was done on a sample of naive CD4+ T cells from blood. V is TRBV9 and J is TRBJ2-7, with TRBD1 matching 8 bases. The sequence was collected from a man aged 18 to 30 in good health. The DNA of the CDR3 is TGTGCCAGCAGCTTAAAGGACAGGGTCTACGAGCAGTACTTC. It encodes CASSLKDRVYEQYF. Full variable domain (missing parts from reference TRBV9 and TRBJ2-7): DSGVTQTPKHLITATGQRVTLRCSPRSGDLSVYWYQQSLDQGLQFLIQYYNGEERAKGNILERFSAQQFPDLHSELNLSSLELGDSALYFCASSLKDRVYEQYFGPGTRLTVT.